What follows are 2 T cell receptor beta chains derived from one specimen sequenced in a study of cytomegalovirus exposure and HLA in healthy donors. Primers for the PCR totalled 60 Vbeta and 13 Jbeta. Profiled with immunoSEQ multiplex PCR; TCRdb holds only in-frame clones, not every one. Of roughly 120,000 clones listed, roughly 9.9% are singletons. Sequenced: PBMCs. Every receptor here comes from a man aged 25-45 years in good health and CMV-seronegative.

This clone was seen only a few times. This chain uses TRBV7-9 with TRBJ2-3, with 10 nucleotides matching TRBD1. V lost 3 bases and J lost 6; bases outside the gene matches: 9. This CDR3 comprises 16 residues. Germline values: CDR1 SEHNR, CDR2 FQNEAQ (reference sequence). The CDR3 reads CASSFRGTGAGDTQYF. The CDR3 region has the DNA TGTGCCAGCAGCTTTCGAGGGACAGGGGCCGGGGATACGCAGTATTTT.

V is TRBV9 and J is TRBJ1-5; D is unclear. This CDR3 region has 15 residues. The germline CDR1 and CDR2 sequences are SGDLS and YYNGEE. Between the trimmed V and J ends, which lost 3 bases and 4 bases, there was a span of 14 bases. The CDR3 sequence: CASSEAGSENQPQHF. CDR3 coding DNA: TGTGCCAGCAGCGAAGCCGGGTCCGAGAATCAGCCCCAGCATTTT.